This is a list of T cell receptor beta chains from one sample in a study of T cell repertoires in ileal Crohn's disease. Sequenced by immunoSEQ multiplex PCR; TCRdb stores in-frame clones only, minus some. The data hold tens of thousands of clones, with about 81% observed a single time. The specimen was ileal tissue. The receptors shown here come from an adult with Crohn's disease. The CDR3 runs from the conserved cysteine through the conserved F or W. The order of the fields is V gene, clone size, J gene, D gene, CDR3 DNA, CDR3 protein. The D gene is left open where the match is weak. The listing skips clone size in some rows; elsewhere it reads once, few, many or a size class.

V: TRBV9; size: NA; J: TRBJ1-1; D: NA; DNA: TGTGCCAGCAGCGCCCAGGGGTTCGGCACTGAAGCTTTCTTT; CDR3: CASSAQGFGTEAFF
V: TRBV19; size: NA; J: TRBJ2-7; D: NA; DNA: TGTGCCAGTAGTGCCCGACAGATCCCCTACGAGCAGTACTTC; CDR3: CASSARQIPYEQYF
V: TRBV2; size: NA; J: TRBJ1-5; D: NA; DNA: TGTGCCAGCAGAGGGCAGGGTGGCAATCAGCCCCAGCATTTT; CDR3: CASRGQGGNQPQHF
V: TRBV5-6; size: NA; J: TRBJ1-2; D: NA; DNA: TGTGCCAGCAGCCTGTCAGGGTTCTCATATGGCTACACCTTC; CDR3: CASSLSGFSYGYTF
V: TRBV5-8; size: few; J: TRBJ1-3; D: TRBD1; DNA: TGTGCCAGCAGCTCACAGGGGGCGCGAGGAAACACCATATATTTT; CDR3: CASSSQGARGNTIYF
V: TRBV30; size: NA; J: TRBJ2-3; D: TRBD2; DNA: TGTGCCTGGAGTGTTGGGAGCGGGGGGCCCCACACAGATACGCAGTATTTT; CDR3: CAWSVGSGGPHTDTQYF
V: TRBV4-2; size: few; J: TRBJ2-2; D: TRBD2; DNA: TGTGCCAGCAGCCAAGATCTAGGACTAGCGGGGGGGTTGGGGGAGCTGTTTTTT; CDR3: CASSQDLGLAGGLGELFF
V: TRBV9; size: once; J: TRBJ2-3; D: NA; DNA: TGTGCCAGCAGCGTAGCAGATTTTCACACAGATACGCAGTATTTT; CDR3: CASSVADFHTDTQYF
V: TRBV4-3; size: NA; J: TRBJ2-1; D: TRBD2; DNA: TGCGCCAGCAGCCGAGGTAGCGGGGGGTACAATGAGCAGTTCTTC; CDR3: CASSRGSGGYNEQFF
V: TRBV9; size: NA; J: TRBJ2-7; D: TRBD1; DNA: TGTGCCAGCAGCTCTCACGACAGGGTCGTATCCGAGCAGTACTTC; CDR3: CASSSHDRVVSEQYF
V: TRBV4-1; size: few; J: TRBJ1-2; D: TRBD1; DNA: TGCGCCAGCAGCCCCATAATCCTGAGGACAGGAGACTATGGCTACACCTTC; CDR3: CASSPIILRTGDYGYTF
V: TRBV4-3; size: NA; J: TRBJ2-2; D: TRBD2; DNA: TGCGCCAGCAGCCCGGGACTAGCGTGGACCGGGGAGCTGTTTTTT; CDR3: CASSPGLAWTGELFF
V: TRBV18; size: NA; J: TRBJ2-7; D: NA; DNA: TGTGCCAGCTCACCAGCAGGGACCTACGAGCAGTACTTC; CDR3: CASSPAGTYEQYF
V: TRBV11-2; size: NA; J: TRBJ2-7; D: NA; DNA: TGTGCCAGCAGCCCCCGGGCGGGCTACGAGCAGTACTTC; CDR3: CASSPRAGYEQYF
V: TRBV4-2; size: NA; J: TRBJ1-5; D: TRBD1; DNA: TGTGCCAGCAGCCAAGAGACAGGGGAGGGACTACAGCCCCAGCATTTT; CDR3: CASSQETGEGLQPQHF
V: TRBV6-1; size: NA; J: TRBJ1-2; D: NA; DNA: TGTGCCAGCAGGCACAGGTCGGAAAACTATGGCTACACCTTC; CDR3: CASRHRSENYGYTF
V: TRBV4-1; size: NA; J: TRBJ2-5; D: TRBD2; DNA: TGCGCCAGCAGCCAAGGAACCGCGGGGGGGGGAGAGACCCAGTACTTC; CDR3: CASSQGTAGGGETQYF
V: TRBV10-2; size: NA; J: TRBJ2-7; D: NA; DNA: TGCGCCAGCAGTGAGGTCGTGGGGTACTGGGAGGACTACGAGCAGTACTTC; CDR3: CASSEVVGYWEDYEQYF
V: TRBV9; size: NA; J: TRBJ2-1; D: NA; DNA: TGTGCCAGCAGCGTAGACGGACAGTTGTACAATGAGCAGTTCTTC; CDR3: CASSVDGQLYNEQFF
V: TRBV11-2; size: NA; J: TRBJ1-6; D: TRBD1; DNA: TGTGCCAGCAGCTTAGGGCCCCCTGGACAGGGACATTCACCCCTCCACTTT; CDR3: CASSLGPPGQGHSPLHF
V: TRBV27; size: NA; J: TRBJ1-1; D: TRBD1; DNA: TGTGCCAGCACTCACACTCAGGGGGCATGGACTGAAGCTTTCTTT; CDR3: CASTHTQGAWTEAFF
V: TRBV6-6; size: NA; J: TRBJ2-2; D: TRBD2; DNA: TGTGCCAGCACTTTACCCCCCAGCGGGGGAGGCGGGGAGCTGTTTTTT; CDR3: CASTLPPSGGGGELFF
V: TRBV30; size: NA; J: TRBJ1-1; D: NA; DNA: TGTGCCTGGAGCCCCGGGGGACTTGAAGCTTTCTTT; CDR3: CAWSPGGLEAFF
V: TRBV30; size: NA; J: TRBJ2-7; D: NA; DNA: TGTGCCTGGAGTTTCGGAGTAGGCCCCCGAGTGGAGCAGTACTTC; CDR3: CAWSFGVGPRVEQYF
V: TRBV4-1; size: NA; J: TRBJ2-1; D: TRBD2; DNA: TGCGCCAGCAGCCAAGAGCGGGGGTTCATCAATGAGCAGTTCTTC; CDR3: CASSQERGFINEQFF
V: TRBV10-3; size: NA; J: TRBJ2-5; D: TRBD1; DNA: TGTGCCATCAGTGCTGACAGGGCAGAGACCCAGTACTTC; CDR3: CAISADRAETQYF
V: TRBV6-5; size: NA; J: TRBJ1-1; D: NA; DNA: TGTGCCAGCAGTTACTCTCCTACAGCGGGCACTGAAGCTTTCTTT; CDR3: CASSYSPTAGTEAFF
V: TRBV6-5; size: NA; J: TRBJ2-7; D: NA; DNA: TGTGCCAGCAGTGAATATTGGAGGGACGAGCAGTACTTC; CDR3: CASSEYWRDEQYF
V: TRBV6-1; size: once; J: TRBJ2-3; D: TRBD2; DNA: TGTGCCAGCAGTGGCCACGGCGGGGGTGCGGTCAATACGCAGTATTTT; CDR3: CASSGHGGGAVNTQYF
V: TRBV5-1; size: NA; J: TRBJ1-2; D: TRBD1; DNA: TGCGCCAGCAGCTTGGATAGGACAGGGTCGGGAGGCTATGGCTACACCTTC; CDR3: CASSLDRTGSGGYGYTF
V: TRBV15; size: NA; J: TRBJ2-3; D: NA; DNA: TGTGCCACCAGCAGTGGTCCTAATATCAACACAGATACGCAGTATTTT; CDR3: CATSSGPNINTDTQYF
V: TRBV19; size: NA; J: TRBJ1-2; D: TRBD1; DNA: TGTGCCAGTAGGCCCGGGACAGACGACTATGGCTACACCTTC; CDR3: CASRPGTDDYGYTF
V: TRBV23-1; size: NA; J: TRBJ1-6; D: NA; DNA: TGCGCCAGCAGTCAATTTCAGGGTAACTCACCCCTCCACTTT; CDR3: CASSQFQGNSPLHF
V: TRBV7-2; size: NA; J: TRBJ2-3; D: NA; DNA: TGTGCCAGCAGCTTGAGACCGGGACACACAGATACGCAGTATTTT; CDR3: CASSLRPGHTDTQYF
V: TRBV4-3; size: NA; J: TRBJ2-7; D: TRBD2; DNA: TGCGCCAGCAGTCAACGACTAGCTGAAGCCTACGAGCAGTACTTC; CDR3: CASSQRLAEAYEQYF
V: TRBV6-6; size: NA; J: TRBJ2-1; D: NA; DNA: TGTGCCAGCACCCCTTCACGGTACAATGAGCAGTTCTTC; CDR3: CASTPSRYNEQFF